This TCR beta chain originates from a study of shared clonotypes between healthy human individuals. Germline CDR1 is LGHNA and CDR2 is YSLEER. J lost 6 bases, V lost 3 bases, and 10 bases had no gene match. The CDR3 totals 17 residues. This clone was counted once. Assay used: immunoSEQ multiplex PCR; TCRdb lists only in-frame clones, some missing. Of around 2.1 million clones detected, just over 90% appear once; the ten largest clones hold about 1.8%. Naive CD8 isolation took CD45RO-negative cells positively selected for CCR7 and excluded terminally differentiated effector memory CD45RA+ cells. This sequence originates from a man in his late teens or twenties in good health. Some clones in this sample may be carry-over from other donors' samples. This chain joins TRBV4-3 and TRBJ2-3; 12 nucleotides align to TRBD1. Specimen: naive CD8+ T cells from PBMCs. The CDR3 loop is CASSHLRGQGAVDTQYF. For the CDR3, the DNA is TGCGCCAGCAGCCACTTGAGGGGACAGGGGGCTGTGGATACGCAGTATTTT.